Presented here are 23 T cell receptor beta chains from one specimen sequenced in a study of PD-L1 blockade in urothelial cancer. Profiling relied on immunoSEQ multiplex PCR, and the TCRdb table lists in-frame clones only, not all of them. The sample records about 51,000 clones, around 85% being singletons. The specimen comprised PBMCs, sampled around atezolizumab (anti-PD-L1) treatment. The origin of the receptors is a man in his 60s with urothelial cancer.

CDR3 bases: TGCGCCAGCAGCGACCAGGGACAGAACACTGAAGCTTTCTTT. It translates to CASSDQGQNTEAFF. The chain has TRBV5-1 and TRBJ1-1, with a tentative D call TRBD1 (6 bases). The CDR3 length is 14 residues. Trimming removed 4 bases at V and 1 base at J, with 11 bases between. Germline assignment: CDR1 SGHRS and CDR2 YFSETQ.

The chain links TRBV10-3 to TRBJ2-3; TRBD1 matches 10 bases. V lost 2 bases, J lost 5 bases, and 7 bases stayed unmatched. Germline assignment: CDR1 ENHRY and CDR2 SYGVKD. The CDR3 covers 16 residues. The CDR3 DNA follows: TGTGCCATCAGTGAGGGACAGGGGGGAATTGGAGATACGCAGTATTTT. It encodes CAISEGQGGIGDTQYF.

CDR3 DNA sequence: TGTGCCAGCAGCAGACCGGGTCGACCGTCCTACGAGCAGTACTTC. Its protein is CASSRPGRPSYEQYF. The rearrangement uses TRBV7-2 and TRBJ2-7; no clear D. The CDR3 is 15 residues long. Trimming cost V 5 bases and J 1 base, with 15 bases left between them. The V gene's germline CDR1 is SGHTA and CDR2 FQGNSA.

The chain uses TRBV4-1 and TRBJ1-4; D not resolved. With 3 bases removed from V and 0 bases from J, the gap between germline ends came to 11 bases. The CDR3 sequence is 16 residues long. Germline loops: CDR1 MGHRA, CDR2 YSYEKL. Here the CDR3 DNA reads TGCGCCAGCAGCCAGGCGGTTTATGCAACTAATGAAAAACTGTTTTTT. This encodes CASSQAVYATNEKLFF.

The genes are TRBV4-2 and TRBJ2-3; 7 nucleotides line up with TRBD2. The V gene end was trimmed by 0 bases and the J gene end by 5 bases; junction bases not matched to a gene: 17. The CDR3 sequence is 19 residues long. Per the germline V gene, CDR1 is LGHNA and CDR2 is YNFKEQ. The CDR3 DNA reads TGTGCCAGCAGCCAAGAACCCCTTGACTCAGCGGGAAGTGGAGATACGCAGTATTTT. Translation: CASSQEPLDSAGSGDTQYF.

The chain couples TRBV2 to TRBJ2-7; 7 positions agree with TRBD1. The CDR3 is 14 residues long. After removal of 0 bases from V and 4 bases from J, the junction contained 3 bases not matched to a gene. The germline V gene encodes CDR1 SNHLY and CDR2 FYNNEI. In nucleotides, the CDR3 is TGTGCCAGCAGTGAAGCCTCGGGACAGTACGAGCAGTACTTC. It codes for CASSEASGQYEQYF. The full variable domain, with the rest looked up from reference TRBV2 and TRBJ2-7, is EPEVTQTPSHQVTQMGQEVILRCVPISNHLYFYWYRQILGQKVEFLVSFYNNEISEKSEIFDDQFSVERPDGSNFTLKIRSTKLEDSAMYFCASSEASGQYEQYFGPGTRLTVT.

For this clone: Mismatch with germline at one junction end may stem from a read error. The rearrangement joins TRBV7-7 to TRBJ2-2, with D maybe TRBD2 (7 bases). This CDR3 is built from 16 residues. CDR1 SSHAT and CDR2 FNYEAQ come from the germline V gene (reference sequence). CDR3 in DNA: TGTGCTAGCAGCCCGGTTGGGGGGGCGAGCACCGGGGAGCTGTTTTTT. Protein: CASSPVGGASTGELFF.

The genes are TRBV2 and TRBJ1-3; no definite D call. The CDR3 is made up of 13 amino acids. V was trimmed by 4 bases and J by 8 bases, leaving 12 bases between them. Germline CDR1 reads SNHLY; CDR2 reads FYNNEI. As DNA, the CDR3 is TGTGCCAGCAGTGGCGGTACCTGGGACACCATATATTTT. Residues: CASSGGTWDTIYF.

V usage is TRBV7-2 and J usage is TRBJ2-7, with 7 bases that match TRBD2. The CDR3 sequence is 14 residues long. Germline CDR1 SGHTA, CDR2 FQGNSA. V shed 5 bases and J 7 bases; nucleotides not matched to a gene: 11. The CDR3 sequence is CASSREAGVREQYF. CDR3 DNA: TGTGCCAGCAGCCGAGAGGCGGGAGTGCGGGAGCAGTACTTC.

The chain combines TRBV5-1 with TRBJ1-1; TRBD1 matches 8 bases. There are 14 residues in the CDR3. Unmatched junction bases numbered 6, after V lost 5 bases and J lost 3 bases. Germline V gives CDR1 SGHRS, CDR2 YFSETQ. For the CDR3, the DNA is TGCGCCAGCAGAAGCAGGGGGCTGGACACTGAAGCTTTCTTT. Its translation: CASRSRGLDTEAFF.

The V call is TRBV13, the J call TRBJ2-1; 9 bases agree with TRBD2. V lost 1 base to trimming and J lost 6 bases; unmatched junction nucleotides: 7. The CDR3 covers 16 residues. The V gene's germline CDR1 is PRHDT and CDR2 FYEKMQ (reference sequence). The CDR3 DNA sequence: TGTGCCAGCAGCTTAGAGGGACTAGCCCGCGTCAATGAGCAGTTCTTC. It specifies CASSLEGLARVNEQFF.

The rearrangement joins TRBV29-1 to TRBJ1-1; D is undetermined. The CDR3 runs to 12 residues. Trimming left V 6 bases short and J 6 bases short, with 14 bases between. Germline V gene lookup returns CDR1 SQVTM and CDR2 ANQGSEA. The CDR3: CSVAQGRAEAFF. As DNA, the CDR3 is TGCAGCGTAGCGCAAGGGAGGGCTGAAGCTTTCTTT.

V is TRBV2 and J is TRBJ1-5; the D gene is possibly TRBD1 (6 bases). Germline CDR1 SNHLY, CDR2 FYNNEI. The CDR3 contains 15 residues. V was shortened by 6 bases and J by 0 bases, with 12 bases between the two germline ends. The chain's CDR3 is CASRRGGYSNQPQHF. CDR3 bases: TGTGCCAGCAGGAGGGGGGGCTATAGCAATCAGCCCCAGCATTTT.

Here the CDR3 DNA reads TGTGCCAGCAGCTTAAAGGAGGATACGAAAGCTTTCTTT. As protein: CASSLKEDTKAFF. The V call is TRBV7-2, the J call TRBJ1-1; no clear D. CDR1 is SGHTA, CDR2 FQGNSA, per germline. V was clipped by 2 bases and J by 9 bases, with 13 bases between them. There are 13 residues in the CDR3.

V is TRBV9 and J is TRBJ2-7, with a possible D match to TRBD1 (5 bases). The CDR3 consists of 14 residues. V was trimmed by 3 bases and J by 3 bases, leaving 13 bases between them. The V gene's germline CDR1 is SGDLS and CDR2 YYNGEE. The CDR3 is CASSEGQRGYEQYF. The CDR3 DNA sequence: TGTGCCAGCAGCGAAGGACAAAGGGGCTACGAGCAGTACTTC.

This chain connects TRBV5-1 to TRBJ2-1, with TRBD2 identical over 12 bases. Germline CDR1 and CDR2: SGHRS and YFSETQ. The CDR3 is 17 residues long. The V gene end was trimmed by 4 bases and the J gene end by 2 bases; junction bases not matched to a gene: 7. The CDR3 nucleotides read TGCGCCAGCAGCCCCAGGGCTAGCGGGGGGGCCTACAATGAGCAGTTCTTC. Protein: CASSPRASGGAYNEQFF.

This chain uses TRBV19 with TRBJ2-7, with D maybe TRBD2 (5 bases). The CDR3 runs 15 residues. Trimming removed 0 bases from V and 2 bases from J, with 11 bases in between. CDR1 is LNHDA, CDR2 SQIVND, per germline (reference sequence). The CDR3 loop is CASSIEWTETYEQYF. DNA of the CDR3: TGTGCCAGTAGTATAGAGTGGACTGAAACCTACGAGCAGTACTTC.

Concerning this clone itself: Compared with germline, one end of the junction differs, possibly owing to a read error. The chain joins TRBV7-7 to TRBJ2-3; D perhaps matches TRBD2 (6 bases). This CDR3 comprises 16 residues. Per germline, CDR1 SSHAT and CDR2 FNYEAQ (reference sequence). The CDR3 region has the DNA TGTGCTAGCAGACCCCCGACTAGTCGAACCCTTTGCACGCAGTATTTT. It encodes CASRPPTSRTLCTQYF.

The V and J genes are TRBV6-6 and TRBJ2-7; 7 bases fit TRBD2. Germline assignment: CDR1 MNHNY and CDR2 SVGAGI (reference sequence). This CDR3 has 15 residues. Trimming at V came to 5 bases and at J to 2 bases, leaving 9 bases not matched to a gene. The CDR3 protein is CASSNGGGGAYEQYF. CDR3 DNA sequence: TGTGCCAGCAGTAATGGTGGCGGGGGAGCCTACGAGCAGTACTTC.

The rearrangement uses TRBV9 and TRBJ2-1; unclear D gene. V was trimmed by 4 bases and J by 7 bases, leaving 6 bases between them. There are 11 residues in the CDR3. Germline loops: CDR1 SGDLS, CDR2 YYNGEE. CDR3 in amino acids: CASSHTNEQFF. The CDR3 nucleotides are TGTGCCAGCAGCCATACTAATGAGCAGTTCTTC. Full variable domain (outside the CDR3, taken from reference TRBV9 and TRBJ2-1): DSGVTQTPKHLITATGQRVTLRCSPRSGDLSVYWYQQSLDQGLQFLIQYYNGEERAKGNILERFSAQQFPDLHSELNLSSLELGDSALYFCASSHTNEQFFGPGTRLTVL.

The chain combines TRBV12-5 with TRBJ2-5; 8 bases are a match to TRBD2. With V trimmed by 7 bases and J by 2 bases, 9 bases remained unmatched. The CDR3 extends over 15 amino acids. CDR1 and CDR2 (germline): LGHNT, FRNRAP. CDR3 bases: TGTGCTAGTGCTTCCGGGACTAGATATCAAGAGACCCAGTACTTC. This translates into CASASGTRYQETQYF.

The CDR3 sequence is CASSFRGGQDGGYTF. Written as DNA, the CDR3 is TGCGCCAGCAGCTTTAGGGGAGGACAGGACGGTGGCTACACCTTC. The J gene is TRBJ1-2, the V gene TRBV5-1; 7 positions agree with TRBD1. CDR1 is SGHRS and CDR2 is YFSETQ in the germline V gene. The junction had 11 bases not matched to a gene; V was cut back by 2 bases and J by 7 bases. The CDR3 has 15 amino acids.

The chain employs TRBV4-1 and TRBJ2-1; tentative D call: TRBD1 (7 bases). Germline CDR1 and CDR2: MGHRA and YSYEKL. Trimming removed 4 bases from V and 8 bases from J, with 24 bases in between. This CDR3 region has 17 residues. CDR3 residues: CASSRRDSLLLEDEQFF. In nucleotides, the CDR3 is TGCGCCAGCAGCCGGAGGGACAGCTTACTTTTGGAGGATGAGCAGTTCTTC.